The 29 T cell receptor beta chains listed next were all sequenced from one sample in a study of PD-L1 blockade in urothelial cancer. Using immunoSEQ multiplex PCR, the repertoire was profiled, and TCRdb retains in-frame clones only, with some absent. The sample has under 40,000 clones, roughly 89% seen once. Source: PBMCs, taken around atezolizumab (anti-PD-L1) treatment. These receptors were taken from a man aged 55 to 70 with urothelial cancer.

The chain is built from TRBV29-1 and TRBJ1-2; 7 bases line up with TRBD1. From germline, CDR1 is SQVTM and CDR2 ANQGSEA. Trimming took 6 bases from V and 8 from J; bases not matched to a gene: 3. The CDR3 has 10 residues. This CDR3 is CSVGGGGYTF. The CDR3 DNA is TGCAGCGTAGGGGGCGGCGGCTACACCTTC. Supplemented by reference TRBV29-1 and TRBJ1-2, the full variable domain reads SAVISQKPSRDICQRGTSLTIQCQVDSQVTMMFWYRQQPGQSLTLIATANQGSEATYESGFVIDKFPISRPNLTFSTLTVSNMSPEDSSIYLCSVGGGGYTFGSGTRLTVV.

The gene calls are TRBV7-2 and TRBJ2-3, with D possibly being TRBD2 (6 bases). CDR1 is SGHTA, CDR2 FQGNSA, per germline. The ends were cut back, 1 base at V and 5 bases at J, with 13 bases in the middle. The CDR3 is 15 amino acids. This CDR3 reads CASSLEGSGIDTQYF. The CDR3 bases are TGTGCCAGCAGCTTAGAGGGTAGCGGAATAGATACGCAGTATTTT.

The V call is TRBV10-2, the J call TRBJ2-7; TRBD1 agrees at 10 bases. V was pared by 3 bases and J by 0 bases, with 11 bases of the junction left unmatched. This CDR3 has 18 amino acids. Germline V lookup: CDR1 WSHSY, CDR2 SAAADI. CDR3 residues: CASSELLHRQGASYEQYF. The CDR3 region has the DNA TGCGCCAGCAGTGAACTGCTACACAGACAGGGGGCCTCCTACGAGCAGTACTTC.

The J gene is TRBJ2-1, the V gene TRBV5-1, with 14 bases lining up with TRBD2. V shed 4 bases and J 7 bases; nucleotides not matched to a gene: 4. CDR3 length equals 15 residues. Germline V gene lookup returns CDR1 SGHRS and CDR2 YFSETQ. CDR3 coding DNA: TGCGCCAGCAGCCCGGGACTAGCGGGAGTTAATGAGCAGTTCTTC. This gives the protein CASSPGLAGVNEQFF.

The genes are TRBV7-2 and TRBJ2-5, with 11 nucleotides matching TRBD2. Germline values: CDR1 SGHTA, CDR2 FQGNSA. The CDR3 has 19 residues. V dropped 1 base and J dropped 1; count of bases not matched to a gene: 11. The CDR3 region has the DNA TGTGCCAGCAGCTTAGTGCCGAGATCTAGCGGGGGGACCCAAGAGACCCAGTACTTC. Residues: CASSLVPRSSGGTQETQYF.

This clone was observed a single time. Written as DNA, the CDR3 is TGTGCCAGCAGTCCCGTGGGGGGAAATCAGCCCCAGCATTTT. It translates to CASSPVGGNQPQHF. V gene TRBV28 combines with J gene TRBJ1-5; D perhaps matches TRBD1 (5 bases). Trimming took 5 bases from V and 4 from J, leaving 12 bases between them. This CDR3 has 14 amino acids. CDR1 and CDR2 (germline): MDHEN, SYDVKM.

The chain employs TRBV9 and TRBJ2-5; maybe TRBD2 (6 bases). There are 14 residues in the CDR3. V shed 4 bases and J shed 5 bases, with 15 bases lying between them. Germline values: CDR1 SGDLS, CDR2 YYNGEE. CDR3: CASSPMGGGETQYF. Here the CDR3 DNA reads TGTGCCAGCAGCCCCATGGGGGGTGGGGAGACCCAGTACTTC.

The chain links TRBV7-2 to TRBJ1-5; no firm D call. The germline V gene encodes CDR1 SGHTA and CDR2 FQGNSA. V was clipped by 2 bases and J by 3 bases, with 8 bases between them. This CDR3 spans 14 amino acids. Here the CDR3 DNA reads TGTGCCAGCAGCTTAAGGCAGGACAATCAGCCCCAGCATTTT. It is translated as CASSLRQDNQPQHF.

The rearrangement joins TRBV19 to TRBJ1-2, with a weak D call TRBD1 (5 bases). CDR3 size: 14 residues. The germline V and J ends were trimmed by 6 bases and 2 bases, with 13 bases remaining between them. Per germline, CDR1 LNHDA and CDR2 SQIVND (reference sequence). CDR3 sequence: CASSPRAGNYGYTF. CDR3 coding DNA: TGTGCCAGTAGCCCTAGGGCAGGGAACTATGGCTACACCTTC.

For this clone: Its ends do not fully match the called genes, so a read error is possible. The chain couples TRBV4-1 to TRBJ2-2, with TRBD2 matching over 10 bases. The CDR3 length is 16 residues. The germline gives CDR1 MGHRA, CDR2 YSYEKL. The CDR3 nucleotides are TGCGCCAGCAGCCAGCGACTAGCGGGTGGCACCGAGGAGCTGTTTTTT. Encoded protein: CASSQRLAGGTEELFF.

This chain connects TRBV28 to TRBJ2-4; 8 nucleotides line up with TRBD2. The CDR3 covers 18 residues. V was pared by 6 bases and J by 0 bases, with 13 bases of the junction left unmatched. Germline CDR1 and CDR2: MDHEN and SYDVKM. The CDR3 sequence is CASSGTGGPGLAKNIQYF. The CDR3 region has the DNA TGTGCCAGCAGCGGTACGGGGGGGCCGGGGTTAGCCAAAAACATTCAGTACTTC.

This sequence joins TRBV5-1 and TRBJ2-3, with 14 positions matching TRBD2. The CDR3 runs 17 residues. V lost 2 bases and J lost 5; bases outside the gene matches: 7. CDR1 is SGHRS and CDR2 is YFSETQ in the germline V gene. CDR3 region: CASSLGTSGRAVDTQYF. CDR3 nucleotide sequence: TGCGCCAGCAGCTTAGGGACTAGCGGGAGAGCGGTAGATACGCAGTATTTT.

V usage is TRBV30 and J usage is TRBJ2-3, with TRBD2 identical over 8 bases. V gave up 0 bases and J gave up 4 bases; unmatched junction bases: 6. The germline V gene has CDR1 GTSNPN and CDR2 SVGIG (reference sequence). The CDR3 is 15 amino acids. The CDR3, as DNA: TGTGCCTGGAGTGTAGCGGGGGCGGGGGCAGATACGCAGTATTTT. It is translated as CAWSVAGAGADTQYF.

V and J are TRBV18 and TRBJ2-5; 15 bases align to TRBD2. V shed 6 bases and J 4 bases; nucleotides not matched to a gene: 3. The CDR3 extends over 15 amino acids. Germline-derived CDR1 and CDR2 are KGHSH and LQKENI. CDR3 residues: CASSSGLAGGETQYF. CDR3 nucleotide sequence: TGTGCCAGCTCGTCGGGACTAGCGGGAGGAGAGACCCAGTACTTC.

The chain joins TRBV11-2 to TRBJ1-1; 8 bases agree with TRBD1. Germline V gene data show CDR1 as SGHAT and CDR2 as FQNNGV. The V segment lost 5 bases and the J segment 1 base; nucleotides outside the gene matches: 6. The CDR3 contains 15 residues. The DNA of the CDR3 is TGTGCCAGCAGCCCCCGAACAGGGGGGAACACTGAAGCTTTCTTT. As protein: CASSPRTGGNTEAFF.

The chain carries TRBV7-9 and TRBJ1-5; 8 bases are a match to TRBD1. Unmatched junction bases numbered 4, after V lost 1 base and J lost 5 bases. The CDR3 length is 15 residues. CDR1 SEHNR and CDR2 FQNEAQ come from the germline V gene (reference sequence). The CDR3 reads CASSLGSGGDQPQHF. DNA of the CDR3: TGTGCCAGCAGCTTAGGCTCAGGGGGCGATCAGCCCCAGCATTTT. The variable domain in full, completed from reference TRBV7-9 and TRBJ1-5, reads DTGVSQNPRHKITKRGQNVTFRCDPISEHNRLYWYRQTLGQGPEFLTYFQNEAQLEKSRLLSDRFSAERPKGSFSTLEIQRTEQGDSAMYLCASSLGSGGDQPQHFGDGTRLSIL.

The rearrangement joins TRBV5-4 to TRBJ2-7; D gene ambiguous. From germline, CDR1 is SGHNT and CDR2 YYREEE (reference sequence). The CDR3 is 14 amino acids. V shed 0 bases and J shed 5 bases, with 12 bases lying between them. The CDR3 here is CASSLGLSANEQYF. The DNA for the CDR3 is TGTGCCAGCAGCTTGGGGCTGTCTGCCAACGAGCAGTACTTC.

The rearrangement links TRBV4-1 to TRBJ2-1; TRBD1 aligns across 10 bases. Germline V CDR1 and CDR2: MGHRA, YSYEKL. The CDR3 spans 15 residues. With 4 bases clipped from V and 9 bases from J, the junction kept 9 bases outside the gene matches. The CDR3 loop is CASSPTGQGLGEQFF. In DNA, the CDR3 is TGCGCCAGCAGCCCTACGGGACAGGGGTTGGGTGAGCAGTTCTTC.

The J gene is TRBJ2-3, the V gene TRBV7-2, with D possibly being TRBD2 (6 bases). Trimming took off 1 base at V and 3 bases at J, with 11 bases between the two ends. CDR1 is SGHTA, CDR2 FQGNSA, per germline. The CDR3 has 15 residues. CDR3 in DNA: TGTGCCAGCAGCTTAGGTGGGAGGTGGACAGATACGCAGTATTTT. Protein: CASSLGGRWTDTQYF.

The V gene is TRBV5-1, the J gene TRBJ2-4, with 13 bases identical to TRBD2. CDR3 length: 16 amino acids. The trim removed 3 bases at V and 6 bases at J, leaving 6 bases unmatched. Germline values: CDR1 SGHRS, CDR2 YFSETQ. The CDR3 sequence is CASSSGLAGASNIQYF. The CDR3 DNA follows: TGCGCCAGCAGCTCAGGACTAGCGGGGGCGTCAAACATTCAGTACTTC.

The chain links TRBV2 to TRBJ2-5; TRBD2 agrees at 10 bases. Germline-derived CDR1 and CDR2 are SNHLY and FYNNEI. Germline trimming cut 7 bases from V and 2 bases from J; bases unmatched to any gene: 4. The CDR3 is 14 amino acids. CDR3 loop: CASTETSGQETQYF. The CDR3 region has the DNA TGTGCCAGCACAGAGACTAGCGGGCAAGAGACCCAGTACTTC.

Written as DNA, the CDR3 is TGTGCCAGCAGTTATCGGGGCGGGAGTTCGGATGAGCAGTTCTTC. Translating it yields CASSYRGGSSDEQFF. The chain links TRBV6-6 to TRBJ2-1, with 7 bases lining up with TRBD2. CDR3 length equals 15 residues. Germline CDR1 and CDR2: MNHNY and SVGAGI (reference sequence). V shed 3 bases, J shed 8 bases, and the junction held 10 bases outside the gene matches.

V and J are TRBV14 and TRBJ1-3, with TRBD1 matching over 8 bases. Trimming removed 4 bases from V and 2 bases from J; junction bases left unmatched: 1. Germline V lookup: CDR1 SGHDN, CDR2 FVKESK. The CDR3 sequence is 14 residues long. CDR3 residues: CASSLQGAGNTIYF. CDR3 DNA: TGTGCCAGCAGCCTACAGGGGGCTGGAAACACCATATATTTT.

In this sample, this clone turned up once. The J gene is TRBJ2-3, the V gene TRBV20-1; D is unclear. The CDR3 runs to 11 residues. V was clipped by 3 bases and J by 6 bases, with 7 bases between them. Germline CDR1 reads DFQATT; CDR2 reads SNEGSKA (reference sequence). The CDR3 here is CSARFSDTQYF. Here the CDR3 DNA reads TGCAGTGCTAGGTTCTCGGATACGCAGTATTTT.

The chain combines TRBV5-6 with TRBJ2-1, with 7 nucleotides matching TRBD2. The CDR3 contains 15 residues. The V gene's germline CDR1 is SGHDT and CDR2 YYEEEE. Trimming at V came to 3 bases and at J to 3 bases, leaving 6 bases not matched to a gene. CDR3 protein: CASSSASGNYNEQFF. The CDR3 nucleotides are TGTGCCAGCAGCTCCGCTAGCGGAAACTACAATGAGCAGTTCTTC.

This chain joins TRBV5-4 and TRBJ2-1; 13 bases fit TRBD2. After removal of 8 bases from V and 6 bases from J, the junction contained 5 bases not matched to a gene. In germline, CDR1 is SGHNT, CDR2 YYREEE (reference sequence). CDR3 length equals 14 residues. The CDR3 loop is CASHTSGGGNEQFF. The CDR3 DNA is TGTGCCAGTCATACTAGCGGGGGGGGCAATGAGCAGTTCTTC.

This chain links TRBV5-5 with TRBJ2-7; a weak D match, TRBD2 (6 bases). This CDR3 comprises 15 residues. Germline V gene lookup returns CDR1 SGHKS and CDR2 YYEKEE (reference sequence). V was cut by 0 bases and J by 1 base, with 11 bases left in between. The CDR3 coding sequence is TGTGCCAGCAGCTTGGAAGGGACTCGATCCTACGAGCAGTACTTC. Protein: CASSLEGTRSYEQYF.

The rearrangement links TRBV9 to TRBJ2-1; 7 positions agree with TRBD1. The CDR3 contains 15 residues. The germline V gene encodes CDR1 SGDLS and CDR2 YYNGEE. J gave up 0 bases and V 3 bases, and 3 bases lay outside the gene matches. The CDR3: CASSETGVSYNEQFF. The CDR3 DNA is TGTGCCAGCAGCGAAACAGGGGTCTCCTACAATGAGCAGTTCTTC.

The rearrangement joins TRBV7-2 to TRBJ2-7, with TRBD1 matching 8 bases. Germline V gene data show CDR1 as SGHTA and CDR2 as FQGNSA. The junction had 5 bases not matched to a gene; V was cut back by 6 bases and J by 7 bases. The CDR3 sequence is 12 residues long. The CDR3 region has the DNA TGTGCCAGCAGTTCCAGACAGGGGGAGCAGTACTTC. This codes for CASSSRQGEQYF.